The rows below give T cell receptor beta chains drawn from one sample of a study of shared clonotypes between healthy human individuals. Profiled with immunoSEQ multiplex PCR; TCRdb holds only in-frame clones, not every one. The data hold some 200,000 clones, with approximately 65% observed a single time. The sample was memory CD4+ T cells sorted from blood. The receptors come from a young man in good health. Both conserved end residues are part of each CDR3. Fields, in order: clone size, D gene, V gene, J gene, CDR3 protein, CDR3 DNA. A D gene is named only where the DNA matches it firmly. Not all rows give a size; the values are once, few, many and, for expanded clones, a class.

>-|-|TRBV5-1|TRBJ1-1
CASSSGPRDTEAFF
TGCGCCAGCAGCTCGGGTCCCAGGGATACTGAAGCTTTCTTT
>-|-|TRBV30|TRBJ1-1
CAWSAYPVPFTEAFF
TGTGCCTGGAGTGCTTACCCAGTACCCTTCACTGAAGCTTTCTTT
>once|TRBD2|TRBV5-1|TRBJ2-3
CASSLQTSVSTDTQYF
TGCGCCAGCAGCTTACAGACTAGCGTTAGCACAGATACGCAGTATTTT
>-|-|TRBV7-2|TRBJ1-4
CASSLEGRGNEKLFF
TGTGCCAGCAGCTTAGAGGGGCGGGGTAATGAAAAACTGTTTTTT
>-|-|TRBV25-1|TRBJ2-1
CASSGDRYNEQFF
TGTGCCAGCAGTGGAGACCGCTACAATGAGCAGTTCTTC
>-|-|TRBV5-1|TRBJ2-3
CASSLTPLGGTDTQYF
TGCGCCAGCAGCTTGACGCCCCTGGGGGGCACAGATACGCAGTATTTT
>-|-|TRBV28|TRBJ2-2
CASSSQNTGELFF
TGTGCCAGCAGCTCACAAAACACCGGGGAGCTGTTTTTT
>many|TRBD2|TRBV7-9|TRBJ2-1
CASISGRPRYNEQFF
TGTGCCAGCATAAGCGGGAGGCCCCGTTACAATGAGCAGTTCTTC
>few|-|TRBV27|TRBJ1-2
CASTSLGPNGLLNGYTF
TGTGCCAGCACCTCATTAGGCCCAAATGGGTTGCTGAATGGCTACACCTTC
>once|-|TRBV7-9|TRBJ1-2
CASSKGAAFYGYTF
TGTGCCAGCAGCAAAGGGGCAGCCTTTTATGGCTACACCTTC
>-|-|TRBV9|TRBJ1-5
CASSVDEGFGPQHF
TGTGCCAGCAGCGTAGACGAGGGTTTCGGGCCCCAGCATTTT
>few|TRBD2|TRBV5-1|TRBJ2-1
CASSSEGGREGRTSSYNEQFF
TGCGCCAGCAGCTCTGAAGGGGGGCGGGAGGGCCGGACCAGCTCCTACAATGAGCAGTTCTTC
>-|-|TRBV2|TRBJ2-2
CASKEGLWDTGELFF
TGTGCCAGCAAAGAGGGCCTCTGGGACACCGGGGAGCTGTTTTTT
>-|TRBD1|TRBV7-9|TRBJ2-1
CASSFLPQGVDEQFF
TGTGCCAGCAGCTTCCTTCCACAGGGGGTGGATGAGCAGTTCTTC
>few|TRBD1|TRBV5-1|TRBJ2-1
CASSSRTGPEQFF
TGCGCCAGCAGCTCCCGGACAGGCCCTGAGCAGTTCTTC
>few|-|TRBV27|TRBJ2-7
CASSLSWETYEQYF
TGTGCCAGCAGTTTATCGTGGGAAACCTACGAGCAGTACTTC
>few|-|TRBV9|TRBJ1-4
CASSASQDSSEKLFF
TGTGCCAGCAGCGCGAGCCAGGATAGTTCTGAAAAACTGTTTTTT
>few|TRBD1|TRBV5-1|TRBJ1-1
CASSSQGPNTEAFF
TGCGCCAGCAGTTCACAGGGGCCGAACACTGAAGCTTTCTTT
>-|-|TRBV10-1|TRBJ2-2
CASSELQKHRGAVF
TGCGCCAGCAGTGAGCTTCAAAAACACCGGGGAGCTGTTTTT
>few|TRBD2|TRBV30|TRBJ2-7
CAWSGTSYEQYF
TGTGCCTGGTCCGGGACTAGCTACGAGCAGTACTTC
>-|-|TRBV4-1|TRBJ2-5
CASSQVSGTQETQYF
TGCGCCAGCAGCCAAGTCTCCGGGACTCAAGAGACCCAGTACTTC
>-|TRBD1|TRBV10-3|TRBJ1-5
CAIRDRDGNQPQHF
TGTGCCATCAGGGACAGGGACGGGAATCAGCCCCAGCATTTT
>-|-|TRBV7-2|TRBJ2-7
CASSLGHQEQYF
TGTGCCAGCAGCTTAGGACACCAAGAGCAGTACTTC
>-|-|TRBV28|TRBJ2-3
CASSLRGDTQYF
TGTGCCAGCAGTTTGCGCGGAGATACGCAGTATTTT
>-|TRBD1|TRBV6-5|TRBJ2-7
CASRGQVWEQYF
TGTGCCAGCCGAGGACAGGTTTGGGAGCAGTACTTC
>-|-|TRBV27|TRBJ1-2
CASSPRGHNYGYTF
TGTGCCAGCAGTCCCCGGGGACATAACTATGGCTACACCTTC
>-|-|TRBV5-6|TRBJ1-1
CASSATGRITEAFF
TGTGCCAGCAGCGCCACGGGGCGCATCACTGAAGCTTTCTTT
>-|-|TRBV11-2|TRBJ1-1
CASSLVGAGEAFF
TGTGCCAGCAGCTTAGTAGGGGCGGGAGAAGCTTTCTTT
>-|-|TRBV6-1|TRBJ1-5
CASNRRQANQPQHF
TGTGCCAGCAACCGTAGACAGGCAAATCAGCCCCAGCATTTT
>-|-|TRBV11-2|TRBJ2-1
CASSLEPGRGNRYNEQFF
TGTGCCAGCAGCTTAGAACCGGGACGGGGAAACCGTTACAATGAGCAGTTCTTC
>-|TRBD2|TRBV5-8|TRBJ2-7
CASSGWTSGLSYEQYF
TGTGCCAGCAGCGGATGGACTAGCGGCCTCTCCTACGAGCAGTACTTC
>-|-|TRBV29-1|TRBJ2-6
CSVGAGANVLTF
TGCAGCGTTGGTGCTGGGGCCAACGTCCTGACTTTC
>-|TRBD1|TRBV6-5|TRBJ1-5
CASSHRGNQPQHF
TGTGCCAGCAGTCACAGGGGAAATCAGCCCCAGCATTTT
>-|-|TRBV9|TRBJ2-1
CASSVWIGSNEQFF
TGTGCCAGCAGCGTATGGATAGGAAGCAATGAGCAGTTCTTC
>few|-|TRBV27|TRBJ1-2
CASSSDGFYGYTF
TGTGCCAGCAGTTCAGACGGGTTCTATGGCTACACCTTC
>few|-|TRBV28|TRBJ2-7
CASTLIGSAYEQYF
TGTGCCAGCACCCTCATTGGGTCTGCCTACGAGCAGTACTTC
>-|-|TRBV7-8|TRBJ1-3
CASSLVRQVSGNTIYF
TGTGCCAGCAGCTTAGTTCGGCAAGTCTCTGGAAACACCATATATTTT
>-|-|TRBV15|TRBJ1-5
CATSRDWGGVRQPQHF
TGTGCCACCAGCAGAGATTGGGGTGGGGTGCGTCAGCCCCAGCATTTT
>-|TRBD2|TRBV19|TRBJ2-7
CASSVSGLAGVEQYF
TGTGCCAGTAGTGTATCGGGACTAGCGGGAGTCGAGCAGTACTTC
>-|-|TRBV5-4|TRBJ1-2
CASSVYVPGKTYGF
TGTGCCAGCTCTGTGTACGTACCAGGAAAGACCTATGGCTTC
>few|-|TRBV11-2|TRBJ2-5
CASSPEPGMETQYF
TGTGCCAGCAGCCCAGAACCGGGTATGGAGACCCAGTACTTC
>few|TRBD2|TRBV25-1|TRBJ2-3
CASSDFAGADTQYF
TGTGCCAGCAGTGATTTTGCGGGGGCAGATACGCAGTATTTT
>-|-|TRBV6-6|TRBJ2-1
CASRTSQRPNEQFF
TGTGCCAGCAGAACTAGCCAACGCCCCAATGAGCAGTTCTTC
>-|-|TRBV28|TRBJ2-1
CASSWGTLNEQFF
TGTGCCAGCAGCTGGGGGACACTCAATGAGCAGTTCTTC
>-|-|TRBV12-5|TRBJ1-5
CASGLEQGAPQHF
TGTGCTAGTGGTTTGGAGCAGGGTGCTCCCCAGCATTTT
>-|-|TRBV5-8|TRBJ2-3
CASTQGIHTDTQYF
TGTGCCAGCACCCAGGGGATCCACACAGATACGCAGTATTTT
>many|-|TRBV10-2|TRBJ2-5
CASTGQIQETQYF
TGCGCCAGCACTGGTCAGATCCAAGAGACCCAGTACTTC
>few|TRBD1|TRBV19|TRBJ1-2
CASSPRTGGLLYGYTF
TGTGCCAGTAGTCCAAGGACAGGGGGCCTCCTTTATGGCTACACCTTC
>-|-|TRBV19|TRBJ1-2
CASSIGSAIQYGYTF
TGTGCCAGTAGTATAGGATCAGCGATCCAATATGGCTACACCTTC
>-|-|TRBV19|TRBJ1-4
CASSILLVRAGEKLFF
TGTGCCAGTAGTATTCTTCTGGTACGCGCTGGTGAAAAACTGTTTTTT
>few|TRBD2|TRBV5-4|TRBJ2-1
CASSAGLEMIGDEQFF
TGTGCCAGCAGCGCCGGACTAGAGATGATCGGCGATGAGCAGTTCTTC
>-|TRBD2|TRBV5-4|TRBJ2-1
CASSLGSGSSYNEQFF
TGTGCCAGCAGCTTGGGGAGCGGGAGCTCCTACAATGAGCAGTTCTTC
>-|-|TRBV6-1|TRBJ1-5
CASNGRPDGDQPQHF
TGTGCCAGCAATGGGAGACCTGATGGGGATCAGCCCCAGCATTTT
>-|-|TRBV9|TRBJ2-2
CASSILVDTGELFF
TGTGCCAGCAGCATCCTAGTAGACACCGGGGAGCTGTTTTTT
>few|TRBD2|TRBV9|TRBJ2-1
CASSEGTSGSSEQFF
TGTGCCAGCAGCGAGGGGACTAGCGGGAGTAGTGAGCAGTTCTTC
>few|TRBD1|TRBV18|TRBJ1-3
CASSPTAGTGGTGNTIYF
TGTGCCAGCTCACCAACCGCTGGGACAGGGGGAACTGGAAACACCATATATTTT
>-|-|TRBV2|TRBJ2-5
CASTPVEGGETQYF
TGTGCCAGCACCCCCGTCGAGGGTGGGGAGACCCAGTACTTC
>-|-|TRBV7-8|TRBJ2-2
CASSTPDRKTGELFF
TGTGCCAGCAGCACCCCGGACAGAAAGACCGGGGAGCTGTTTTTT
>-|-|TRBV11-2|TRBJ2-3
CASSLDLADTQYF
TGTGCCAGCAGCTTAGACCTCGCGGATACGCAGTATTTT